The sequence of this T cell receptor beta chain was determined in a study of cytomegalovirus exposure and HLA in healthy donors. General study findings and limits: Some TCR beta chains (about 170 of them) were listed as cytomegalovirus-associated. First-cohort TCR clusters were later found to tend to co-occur in the 90 to 150 validation repertoires.

Looked up from germline, CDR1 is SGDLS and CDR2 is YYNGEE. This CDR3 region has 16 residues. V was clipped by 0 bases and J by 2 bases, with 11 bases between them. Method: immunoSEQ multiplex PCR; TCRdb's copy keeps in-frame clones and lacks some. The data contain 90,000 to 110,000 clones, around nine tenths of them singletons. These donors were members of the roughly 120-subject validation cohort, a group separate from the approximately 670-subject first cohort. Notes on this clone: Its antigen is unidentified.

The chain has TRBV9 and TRBJ1-4, with a possible D match to TRBD1 (5 bases). The specimen sequenced was PBMCs. The sequence was collected from a woman younger than 30 in good health and CMV-seronegative. CDR3 coding DNA: TGTGCCAGCAGCGTAGGGGGCTCCGCGACTAATGAAAAACTGTTTTTT. This gives the protein CASSVGGSATNEKLFF.